The rows below give T cell receptor beta chains drawn from one sample of a study of T cell responses to AZD1222 COVID-19 vaccine. Profiling relied on immunoSEQ multiplex PCR, and the TCRdb table lists in-frame clones only, not all of them. The data contain about 54,000 clones, about 89% of them singletons. The specimen comprised peripheral blood, sampled on day 0 of AZD1222 vaccination. Every receptor here comes from an adult in good health. Both conserved end residues are part of each CDR3. The D gene is left open where the match is weak. Clone sizes are given selectively: once, few, many, or a class where the clone is expanded.

TRBV12-5	-	-	TRBJ1-1	TGTGCTAGTGGTTTACAGGGTCGGGCTTTCTTT	CASGLQGRAFF
TRBV3-1/TRBV3-2	-	-	TRBJ2-1	TGTGCCAGCAGCCTCTTGAATTCTGCGAATGAGCAGTTCTTC	CASSLLNSANEQFF
TRBV9	-	-	TRBJ2-5	TGTGCCAGCAGCGTAGGAGTGACATCGAAAGAGACCCAGTACTTC	CASSVGVTSKETQYF
TRBV6-5	-	-	TRBJ1-6	TGTGCCAGCAGTTACTGGGCCGCCGATAATTCACCCCTCCACTTT	CASSYWAADNSPLHF
TRBV6-1	-	-	TRBJ1-6	TGTGCCAGCAGTGAGCGGAGTAATTCACCCCTCCACTTT	CASSERSNSPLHF
TRBV9	medium-sized	TRBD1	TRBJ2-2	TGTGCCAGCAGACAAACAGGGGGCGCTTCCGGGGAGCTGTTTTTT	CASRQTGGASGELFF
TRBV10-3	few	-	TRBJ2-2	TGTGCCATCAGCCAAGACAGGACATTCACCGGGGAGCTGTTTTTT	CAISQDRTFTGELFF
TRBV3-1/TRBV3-2	-	-	TRBJ1-6	TGTGCCAGCAGCCAATTCAGGGGTGCGTCAAATTCACCCCTCCACTTT	CASSQFRGASNSPLHF
TRBV20-1	-	TRBD2	TRBJ2-1	TGCAGTGCTAGTCGTAGCGGGGCTGGCGAGCAGTTCTTC	CSASRSGAGEQFF
TRBV7-3	-	TRBD2	TRBJ2-1	TGTGCCAGCAGCCCTGGACTAGCGGGAGCTGAGCAGTTCTTC	CASSPGLAGAEQFF
TRBV7-2	-	TRBD2	TRBJ2-3	TGTGCCAGCAGCTCTGAACTGTGGACTAGCGGGAGGGATACGCAGTATTTT	CASSSELWTSGRDTQYF
TRBV30	-	TRBD1	TRBJ1-3	TGTGCCTGGTCCCGGACAGGAAGCTCTGGAAACACCATATATTTT	CAWSRTGSSGNTIYF
TRBV18	once	TRBD1	TRBJ2-1	TGTGCCAGCTCGCCTAGGACAGGTCGGGACAATGAGCAGTTCTTC	CASSPRTGRDNEQFF
TRBV11-2	-	-	TRBJ2-2	TGTGCCAGCAGCTCGGACAGAACCGGGGAGCTGTTTTTT	CASSSDRTGELFF
TRBV28	-	TRBD1	TRBJ1-1	TGTGCCAGCAGTTTTCTGGGGACAGCGAACACTGAAGCTTTCTTT	CASSFLGTANTEAFF
TRBV2	-	-	TRBJ1-2	TGTGCCAGCGACAATACAGGGTATGGCTACACCTTC	CASDNTGYGYTF
TRBV21-1	-	-	TRBJ2-7	TGTGCCAGCACACTCAGGGGCCACGAGCAGTACTTC	CASTLRGHEQYF
TRBV18	few	-	TRBJ2-1	TGTGCCAGCTCACCACAAAGCGGGAATGAGCAGTTCTTC	CASSPQSGNEQFF
TRBV2	-	TRBD2	TRBJ2-5	TGTGCCAGCAAGGGCGGGAGTGGATCGGAGACCCAGTACTTC	CASKGGSGSETQYF
TRBV21-1	once	-	TRBJ2-5	TGTGCCAGCAGCAAAATGGAGGTAGCGAAACACCCCAGAGAGACCCAGTACTTC	CASSKMEVAKHPRETQYF
TRBV5-1	-	-	TRBJ1-1	TGCGCCAGCAGCCCGGAGGGGGGCCCGAACACTGAAGCTTTCTTT	CASSPEGGPNTEAFF
TRBV2	-	-	TRBJ2-7	TGTGCCAGCAGGGAAGTGGGGGGAATCGAGCAGTACTTC	CASREVGGIEQYF
TRBV12-3/TRBV12-4	-	-	TRBJ2-5	TGTGCCAGCAGTTTGGACTACGTAGAGACCCAGTACTTC	CASSLDYVETQYF
TRBV5-1	-	-	TRBJ2-7	TGCGCCAGCAGCCCTAGCCTAACAGGGTCCTCCTACGAGCAGTACTTC	CASSPSLTGSSYEQYF
TRBV3-1/TRBV3-2	-	-	TRBJ2-1	TGTGCCAGCAGCCCCACCATACAGAAGACAGCGGAGCAGTTCTTC	CASSPTIQKTAEQFF
TRBV16	-	-	TRBJ1-5	TGTGCCAGCAGCCAATCATCAGGGGTAGGGCAGCCCCAGCATTTT	CASSQSSGVGQPQHF